This passage covers 3 T cell receptor beta chains from one sample sequenced in a study of T-cell reconstitution after alpha-beta-depleted transplantation in children. For TCRbeta, the library was prepared with unique molecular identifiers. Via MiXCR, TCRdb re-called the PCR reads, giving one row per CDR3 protein. The profile shows 750,000 to 950,000 distinct CDR3 sequences, around 15% of them singletons. The sequenced sample was PBMCs, mostly from graft donor cells, obtained 360 days after TCRalphabeta/CD19-depleted stem cell transplant. The source of these receptors is a male patient younger than 18 who had a stem cell transplant for acute lymphoblastic leukemia, so the T cells may come from the graft donor.

This clonotype was detected only a few times. The chain's CDR3 is CASSPLTGERRYEQYF. The CDR3 nucleotides are TGTGCCAGCAGCCCCCTTACAGGGGAAAGGCGCTACGAGCAGTACTTC. This chain links TRBV7-9 with TRBJ2-7; 7 bases match TRBD1. V dropped 5 bases and J dropped 3; count of bases not matched to a gene: 13. The CDR3 is made up of 16 amino acids. Germline CDR1 is SEHNR and CDR2 is FQNEAQ (reference sequence).

This clonotype was seen at least ten times. The chain recombines TRBV29-1 with TRBJ2-3; tentative D call: TRBD2 (6 bases). This CDR3 has 15 amino acids. Trimming left V 5 bases short and J 1 base short, with 16 bases between. CDR1 and CDR2 (germline): SQVTM, ANQGSEA. CDR3 nucleotides: TGCAGCGTTAATTATAGAGCGGGCGGCACAGATACGCAGTATTTT. Protein: CSVNYRAGGTDTQYF.

This chain joins TRBV14 and TRBJ2-1; 7 bases align to TRBD2. The CDR3 totals 14 residues. Trimming took 5 bases from V and 2 from J; bases not matched to a gene: 3. CDR1 is SGHDN and CDR2 is FVKESK in the germline V gene. The CDR3 region has the DNA TGTGCCAGCAGCAACGGACTAGCCTACAATGAGCAGTTCTTC. Its translation is CASSNGLAYNEQFF.